A single sample is the source of the 15 T cell receptor beta chains below, sequenced in a study of blood T cell repertoires in COVID-19. Some clones are missing from TCRdb's copy, which holds only in-frame ones; the method was immunoSEQ multiplex PCR. This table has about 190,000 clones, around four fifths appearing once. The sample taken for sequencing was peripheral blood. The receptor source for this set is a woman in her thirties with acute or convalescent COVID-19.

The V call is TRBV7-9, the J call TRBJ2-1; a possible D gene is TRBD1 (5 bases). The germline gives CDR1 SEHNR, CDR2 FQNEAQ (reference sequence). This CDR3 is built from 13 residues. Trimming left V 6 bases short and J 8 bases short, with 14 bases between. This chain's CDR3 is CASSPGSTDEQFF. Here the CDR3 DNA reads TGTGCCAGCAGTCCCGGATCGACAGATGAGCAGTTCTTC.

The V call is TRBV11-1, the J call TRBJ2-1; weak D call: TRBD2 (6 bases). The CDR3 is 15 amino acids. Trimming removed 5 bases from V and 5 bases from J, with 16 bases in between. CDR1 SGHAT and CDR2 FQDESV come from the germline V gene (reference sequence). The CDR3 DNA follows: TGTGCCAGCAGCCCGGCACTAGCCATTCACAATGAGCAGTTCTTC. It is translated as CASSPALAIHNEQFF.

This clone was detected only once. Other DNA sequences in this sample translate to the same CDR3. This chain links TRBV15 with TRBJ1-2; 7 bases are shared with TRBD1. From germline, CDR1 is LNHNV and CDR2 YYDKDF (reference sequence). Trimming removed 0 bases from V and 2 bases from J; junction bases left unmatched: 0. The CDR3 extends over 14 amino acids. The CDR3 region is CATSRDRGNYGYTF. CDR3 DNA: TGTGCCACCAGCAGAGACAGGGGGAACTATGGCTACACCTTC. Full variable domain (outside the CDR3, taken from reference TRBV15 and TRBJ1-2): DAMVIQNPRYQVTQFGKPVTLSCSQTLNHNVMYWYQQKSSQAPKLLFHYYDKDFNNEADTPDNFQSRRPNTSFCFLDIRSPGLGDTAMYLCATSRDRGNYGYTFGSGTRLTVV.

CDR3 bases: TGTGCCAGCACTTCCTTCCGGACAGATAACACCGGGGAGCTGTTTTTT. This encodes CASTSFRTDNTGELFF. The gene calls are TRBV28 and TRBJ2-2; D may be TRBD1 (6 bases). CDR1 MDHEN and CDR2 SYDVKM come from the germline V gene. The V and J ends lost 7 bases and 2 bases respectively, with 17 bases between them. This CDR3 comprises 16 residues.

This chain joins TRBV10-1 and TRBJ2-2, with a weak D call TRBD2 (6 bases). The CDR3 totals 16 residues. Germline values: CDR1 WNHNN, CDR2 SYGVQD (reference sequence). V lost 0 bases and J lost 0, with 8 bases in between. CDR3 protein: CASSESTGANTGELFF. The CDR3 nucleotides read TGCGCCAGCAGTGAGTCGACGGGAGCGAACACCGGGGAGCTGTTTTTT.

This clone has just one count. The rearrangement links TRBV4-2 to TRBJ1-1, with a possible D match to TRBD1 (5 bases). The CDR3 extends over 18 amino acids. Germline V CDR1 and CDR2: LGHNA, YNFKEQ. Trimming pared 1 base from V and 2 bases from J, leaving 20 bases between. Written as DNA, the CDR3 is TGTGCCAGCAGCCAAGGGATGGGGGGAGGGGCCGGCAACACTGAAGCTTTCTTT. It translates to CASSQGMGGGAGNTEAFF.

The J gene is TRBJ2-2, the V gene TRBV6-4; 8 bases agree with TRBD2. CDR1 and CDR2 (germline): MRHNA, SNTAGT. This CDR3 contains 15 residues. The ends lost 3 bases at V and 1 base at J; junction bases unmatched: 1. CDR3 sequence (DNA): TGTGCCAGCAGTGAGACTAGCGAGAACACCGGGGAGCTGTTTTTT. Translating it yields CASSETSENTGELFF.

The rearrangement uses TRBV2 and TRBJ1-2; D is undetermined. This CDR3 spans 13 amino acids. Deletions cut 4 bases from V and 8 bases from J, with 14 bases between. Germline V gene lookup returns CDR1 SNHLY and CDR2 FYNNEI. The CDR3 spells CASSVPGARGYTF. The CDR3 DNA sequence: TGTGCCAGCAGTGTACCAGGCGCCAGGGGCTACACCTTC.

V gene TRBV28 combines with J gene TRBJ1-6; 7 bases match TRBD1. The germline gives CDR1 MDHEN, CDR2 SYDVKM. V shed 4 bases, J shed 6 bases, and the junction held 9 bases outside the gene matches. This CDR3 spans 16 amino acids. The DNA for the CDR3 is TGTGCCAGCAGTTCGGTCCGGACAGGAATTAATTCACCCCTCCACTTT. Translated, it gives CASSSVRTGINSPLHF.

The chain combines TRBV5-4 with TRBJ1-6; D unclear. V was cut by 0 bases and J by 7 bases, with 11 bases left in between. Germline-derived CDR1 and CDR2 are SGHNT and YYREEE (reference sequence). The CDR3 is 15 residues long. CDR3 DNA sequence: TGTGCCAGCAGCTTGGGGGATAGAGGGAATTCACCCCTCCACTTT. Translating it yields CASSLGDRGNSPLHF.

The CDR3 is CASSRKRESFGSYNEQFF. CDR3 nucleotides: TGTGCCAGCAGCCGGAAGCGGGAGAGTTTCGGCTCCTACAATGAGCAGTTCTTC. This chain joins TRBV7-2 and TRBJ2-1, with 8 bases fitting TRBD2. J gave up 0 bases and V 5 bases, and 12 bases lay outside the gene matches. The CDR3 loop spans 18 amino acids. Germline V lookup: CDR1 SGHTA, CDR2 FQGNSA.

The V and J genes are TRBV30 and TRBJ1-1; no clear D. CDR1 and CDR2 (germline): GTSNPN, SVGIG (reference sequence). The CDR3 contains 14 residues. V dropped 1 base and J dropped 1 base, with 10 bases sitting between them. The CDR3 reads CAWSATTGNTEAFF. In nucleotides, the CDR3 is TGTGCCTGGAGTGCCACGACGGGGAACACTGAAGCTTTCTTT. Based on the CDR3 plus reference TRBV30 and TRBJ1-1, the full variable domain is SQTIHQWPATLVQPVGSPLSLECTVEGTSNPNLYWYRQAAGRGLQLLFYSVGIGQISSEVPQNLSASRPQDRQFILSSKKLLLSDSGFYLCAWSATTGNTEAFFGQGTRLTVV.

The rearrangement joins TRBV5-1 to TRBJ2-7; 12 nucleotides align to TRBD2. Germline V gives CDR1 SGHRS, CDR2 YFSETQ. After removal of 0 bases from V and 2 bases from J, the junction contained 6 bases not matched to a gene. The CDR3 contains 17 residues. CDR3 DNA sequence: TGCGCCAGCAGCTTGGGGACTAGCGGGGTTAGGGCCTACGAGCAGTACTTC. Amino acids: CASSLGTSGVRAYEQYF.

The chain uses TRBV27 and TRBJ2-5, with a possible D match to TRBD2 (5 bases). The V gene's germline CDR1 is MNHEY and CDR2 SMNVEV (reference sequence). This CDR3 comprises 15 residues. V shed 6 bases and J shed 4 bases, with 18 bases lying between them. The CDR3 protein is CASSPGERVGETQYF. DNA for the CDR3: TGTGCCAGCAGCCCCGGGGAGCGAGTGGGAGAGACCCAGTACTTC.

The rearrangement uses TRBV27 and TRBJ1-1; D may be TRBD1 (5 bases). With 2 bases removed from V and 8 bases from J, the gap between germline ends came to 9 bases. Per the germline V gene, CDR1 is MNHEY and CDR2 is SMNVEV (reference sequence). The CDR3 is 12 amino acids. In nucleotides, the CDR3 is TGTGCCAGCAGTTTACAGGGCCAGGAAGCTTTCTTT. Translated, it gives CASSLQGQEAFF.